This T cell receptor (beta chain) was found in a study of T cell repertoires in cytomegalovirus infection (dated by TCRdb to the late 2010s). General notes on the study: Recently identified HLA-C-restricted CMV epitopes, whose presentation resists viral immunomodulation, were targeted by peptide stimulations together with well-studied HLA-B-restricted epitopes. Because public TCR beta signatures pointed to carriage of CMV infection together with the matching HLA type, the HLA type of each donor mattered for the analysis. Paper-wide results and their limitations: In both this cohort and an independent approximately 350-donor cohort, the cumulative frequency of public TCR beta family members distinguished carriers of CMV infection plus the relevant HLA type. The ex vivo response was dominated by HLA-C-restricted CMV-specific TCR beta clonotypes, which also provided the single most frequent clonotype in two of eight donors.

This clonotype has a handful of counts. Its binding antigen is unknown. Within one base of it there is no much larger clone, and no base qualities were kept. The instrument was an Illumina HiSeq 1500. TCRdb trimmed public reads at Q25 via fastp, called clones via MiXCR and kept in-frame beta chains. CDR3 protein duplicates are merged, each entry listing the most common genes and DNA. The sample yields some 500,000 distinct CDR3 sequences; approximately 40% were counted once. The ten largest make up around 46% of the sample. The sample's treatment or condition label, decoded: in vitro stimulation with specific CMV peptide epitopes to enrich CMV-specific T cells. The material sequenced was cultured PBMCs, taken from culture after CMV antigen stimulation. The receptor was derived from a human donor in good health (CMV status not recorded). Some clones in this sample may be carry-over from other donors' samples.

The encoded CDR3 is CASSELRQRLEKLFF. The DNA sequence is given as TGTGCCAGCAGTGAATTACGACAGCGACTTGAAAAACTGTTTTTT. The chain is assembled from TRBV6-5 and TRBJ1-4; tentative D gene TRBD1, with 5 bases matching. The CDR3 covers 15 residues, taking in both the cysteine and the phenylalanine. Of the read, only the CDR3 DNA is kept; its 45 bases are in frame from base 1. At the junction V is shortened by 5 bases and J by 7 bases, with 17 bases in between. Taken from the germline V gene, the CDR1 and CDR2 loops are MNHEY and SVGAGI.